This is a list of T cell receptor beta chains from one sample in a study of T-cell memory formation after mild COVID-19. MiXCR, run by TCRdb on the 5' RACE reads, gives a single entry per CDR3 protein. Among nearly 350,000 distinct CDR3 sequences, 13% were seen once, and the ten largest hold around 21%. Specimen: PBMCs or a T cell subset sorted from them (not recorded which). Every receptor here comes from a man aged 18 to 30 who had mild COVID-19 (a few samples of this study predate the infection). Cell type and time point are not known. Each CDR3 is given with its conserved first and last residue. Fields, in order: CDR3 DNA, CDR3 protein, V gene, J gene, clone size, D gene. D genes are given only for firm matches. Some rows mark clone size as missing; the rest say once, few, many or name a class of expanded clone.

TGTGCCAGCAGCCGAAGGGGGGGCGAGAACACTGAAGCTTTCTTT	CASSRRGGENTEAFF	TRBV27	TRBJ1-1	few	NA
TGTGCCAGCAGCGAAAGAGGGGCGGGCGATCAGCCCCAGCATTTT	CASSERGAGDQPQHF	TRBV21-1	TRBJ1-5	few	NA
TGTGCCAGCAGTGTCAGGGGCGGGAACACTGAAGCTTTCTTT	CASSVRGGNTEAFF	TRBV2	TRBJ1-1	few	NA
TGCAGTGCTAGGACAGAGACCAAAGAAAAACTGTTTTTT	CSARTETKEKLFF	TRBV20-1	TRBJ1-4	NA	NA
TGTGCCAGCAGCCCTAGGGGTCGTGGCTACACCTTC	CASSPRGRGYTF	TRBV7-2	TRBJ1-2	NA	NA
TGTGCCAGCAGTTTCGCGGGACAGGGTTACCGCTACGAGCAGTACTTC	CASSFAGQGYRYEQYF	TRBV6-2/TRBV6-3	TRBJ2-7	once	TRBD1
TGTGCCAGCAGCTTATGGATGGCCGGCGAAGATACGCAGTATTTT	CASSLWMAGEDTQYF	TRBV11-2	TRBJ2-3	many	NA
TGCGCCAGCAGCCAGGTCCGTGTGGGGGCCGCAGATACGCAGTATTTT	CASSQVRVGAADTQYF	TRBV4-3	TRBJ2-3	few	NA
TGTGCCGCTAGTGGCAGGGAAAATCAGCCCCAGCATTTT	CAASGRENQPQHF	TRBV19	TRBJ1-5	few	NA
TGTGCCAGCTCACCAACCGGTAGCGGAGAGACCCAGTACTTC	CASSPTGSGETQYF	TRBV18	TRBJ2-5	few	NA
TGTGCCAGCAGGAAGGAGACAGGGGGTGAGCAGTTCTTC	CASRKETGGEQFF	TRBV12-3/TRBV12-4	TRBJ2-1	many	TRBD1
TGTGCCAGCAGCTTTGGGCTAGCGGGGGGGAGACAAGAGACCCAGTACTTC	CASSFGLAGGRQETQYF	TRBV7-9	TRBJ2-5	few	TRBD2
TGCGCCAGCAGCCGGACAGGGGTCTCCTATAATTCACCCCTCCACTTT	CASSRTGVSYNSPLHF	TRBV4-1	TRBJ1-6	few	TRBD1
TGTGCCAGCAGGCGGACAGGGGCGGTCAATGAGCAGTTCTTC	CASRRTGAVNEQFF	TRBV3-1	TRBJ2-1	NA	TRBD1
TGCAGTGCTAGGTTGACTAGCGGATACACAGATACGCAGTATTTT	CSARLTSGYTDTQYF	TRBV20-1	TRBJ2-3	NA	TRBD2
TGTGCCAGCAGTTACTTGAACGCTGAAGCTTTCTTT	CASSYLNAEAFF	TRBV6-6	TRBJ1-1	few	NA
TGTGCCAGCAGCTTGACAGGCTATGGCTACACCTTC	CASSLTGYGYTF	TRBV12-3/TRBV12-4	TRBJ1-2	many	NA
TGCGCCAGCAGCCAACAGGGGGCCGGGACTCCGTCCCTTTTCCAAGAGACCCAGTACTTC	CASSQQGAGTPSLFQETQYF	TRBV4-1	TRBJ2-5	NA	TRBD1
TGTGCCAGCAGCTTCGCGGGGGTCACCGGGGAGCTGTTTTTT	CASSFAGVTGELFF	TRBV7-3	TRBJ2-2	NA	TRBD2
TGCGCCAGCAGCTGGGCCGGGACAGGGAGTTCACCCCTCCACTTT	CASSWAGTGSSPLHF	TRBV5-1	TRBJ1-6	NA	TRBD1
TGTGCCAGCAGCTCCGGGACAGGGATCCCTAGCAATCAGCCCCAGCATTTT	CASSSGTGIPSNQPQHF	TRBV7-9	TRBJ1-5	NA	TRBD1
TGTGCCAGCAGCCCGCCTGGGTCAGGGGGCAATTCACCCCTCCACTTT	CASSPPGSGGNSPLHF	TRBV7-9	TRBJ1-6	NA	TRBD1
TGTGCCAGCAGCCAAGAGGTAGTCCGAGAGACCCAGTACTTC	CASSQEVVRETQYF	TRBV14	TRBJ2-5	many	NA
TGTGCCAGCAGTTACTACGAGGGGGCTGTTGAGCAGTTCTTC	CASSYYEGAVEQFF	TRBV6-6	TRBJ2-1	NA	TRBD1
TGTGCCAGCAGTGAAGACAGGGGGCGTGAGACTGAAGCTTTCTTT	CASSEDRGRETEAFF	TRBV6-2/TRBV6-3	TRBJ1-1	few	TRBD1
TGTGCCAGCACCACGAACAGGGCCTACGAGCAGTACTTC	CASTTNRAYEQYF	TRBV7-9	TRBJ2-7	NA	NA
TGTGCCAGCAGCGAAACCTATGGCTACACCTTC	CASSETYGYTF	TRBV7-2	TRBJ1-2	few	NA
TGTGCCAGCAGTCTCCGGAGGGAAGATGAAAAACTGTTTTTT	CASSLRREDEKLFF	TRBV7-9	TRBJ1-4	NA	NA
TGTGCCAGCATCCCCATTTCGGCCAGTCGAACGACCGGGGAGCTGTTTTTT	CASIPISASRTTGELFF	TRBV5-5	TRBJ2-2	NA	NA
TGTGCCAGCTCAGCATCGTGGGGCACAGATACGCAGTATTTT	CASSASWGTDTQYF	TRBV18	TRBJ2-3	NA	NA
TGCGCCAGCAGTCCCCGGGGGGGGCCCTACGAGCAGTACTTC	CASSPRGGPYEQYF	TRBV4-1	TRBJ2-7	NA	TRBD2
TGCGCCAGCAGCCAACGGGACGGTAACACCGGGGAGCTGTTTTTT	CASSQRDGNTGELFF	TRBV4-3	TRBJ2-2	few	NA
TGCGCCAGCAGCTTGGCCGGGACAGACACCGGGGAGCTGTTTTTT	CASSLAGTDTGELFF	TRBV5-1	TRBJ2-2	many	TRBD1
TGCGCCAGCAGCCTCACCTGGGGGGCCGGGACTGAAGCTTTCTTT	CASSLTWGAGTEAFF	TRBV5-1	TRBJ1-1	few	NA